Listed below are T cell receptor beta chains from one sample, sequenced in a study of blood T cell repertoires in COVID-19. Method: immunoSEQ multiplex PCR; TCRdb's copy keeps in-frame clones and lacks some. Here the sample spans around 320,000 clones, roughly 85% being singletons. The sequencing sample was made of peripheral blood. These TCRs come from a human donor in a cohort sampled during active COVID-19. The CDR3 runs from the conserved cysteine through the conserved F or W. The order of the fields is J gene, V gene, D gene, clone size, CDR3 DNA, CDR3 protein. The D gene is left open where the match is weak. Not all rows give a size; the values are once, few, many and, for expanded clones, a class.

J: TRBJ2-1
V: TRBV6-5
D: -
size: -
DNA: TGTGCCAGCAATCTCTACAATGAGCAGTTCTTC
CDR3: CASNLYNEQFF

J: TRBJ2-1
V: TRBV29-1
D: -
size: -
DNA: TGCAGCGTTGTGCCGGGTGTGAATGAGCAGTTCTTC
CDR3: CSVVPGVNEQFF

J: TRBJ1-2
V: TRBV5-8
D: TRBD1
size: -
DNA: TGTGCCAGCAGCCCGGAGGGGGCACCTAACTATGGCTACACCTTC
CDR3: CASSPEGAPNYGYTF

J: TRBJ2-7
V: TRBV10-3
D: TRBD1
size: -
DNA: TGTGCCATCAGTGAGTCAGGGACAGGGGGGGAGCAGTACTTC
CDR3: CAISESGTGGEQYF

J: TRBJ2-7
V: TRBV13
D: TRBD1
size: -
DNA: TGTGCCAGCAGCTTACAGGGGGTGCCCTACGAGCAGTACTTC
CDR3: CASSLQGVPYEQYF

J: TRBJ2-1
V: TRBV5-8
D: TRBD2
size: -
DNA: TGTGCCAGCAGCTTGATGCTAGCGGGGGGTGTCTACCACAATGAGCAGTTCTTC
CDR3: CASSLMLAGGVYHNEQFF

J: TRBJ2-2
V: TRBV9
D: TRBD1
size: -
DNA: TGTGCCAGCAGCCCAGACAGGGCGGGCACCGGGGAGCTGTTTTTT
CDR3: CASSPDRAGTGELFF

J: TRBJ2-7
V: TRBV9
D: -
size: -
DNA: TGTGCCAGCAGCGTCGGGACAGCGGGTGCCTACGAGCAGTACTTC
CDR3: CASSVGTAGAYEQYF

J: TRBJ1-5
V: TRBV13
D: -
size: -
DNA: TGTGCCAGCAGCTTAGGACAGGGTAGCCAGCCCCAGCATTTT
CDR3: CASSLGQGSQPQHF

J: TRBJ1-1
V: TRBV20-1
D: -
size: -
DNA: TGCAGTGCTAGTCACGGAGCGAACACTGAAGCTTTCTTT
CDR3: CSASHGANTEAFF

J: TRBJ2-1
V: TRBV24-1
D: -
size: -
DNA: TGTGCCACCAGTGATTTGGGCGCCGGGGGTAATGAGCAGTTCTTC
CDR3: CATSDLGAGGNEQFF

J: TRBJ1-5
V: TRBV2
D: -
size: few
DNA: TGTGCCAGCAGACAAGTTAGCAATCAGCCCCAGCATTTT
CDR3: CASRQVSNQPQHF

J: TRBJ1-4
V: TRBV5-1
D: TRBD1
size: -
DNA: TGCGCCAGCAGCCTGGGGGACAGAGGAATTAATGAAAAACTGTTTTTT
CDR3: CASSLGDRGINEKLFF

J: TRBJ1-3
V: TRBV7-2
D: -
size: -
DNA: TGTGCCAGCAGCTTAGAATCCAGCTCTGGAAACACCATATATTTT
CDR3: CASSLESSSGNTIYF

J: TRBJ1-1
V: TRBV9
D: -
size: once
DNA: TGTGCCAGCAGCGCGCGGAGCATGAACACTGAAGCTTTCTTT
CDR3: CASSARSMNTEAFF